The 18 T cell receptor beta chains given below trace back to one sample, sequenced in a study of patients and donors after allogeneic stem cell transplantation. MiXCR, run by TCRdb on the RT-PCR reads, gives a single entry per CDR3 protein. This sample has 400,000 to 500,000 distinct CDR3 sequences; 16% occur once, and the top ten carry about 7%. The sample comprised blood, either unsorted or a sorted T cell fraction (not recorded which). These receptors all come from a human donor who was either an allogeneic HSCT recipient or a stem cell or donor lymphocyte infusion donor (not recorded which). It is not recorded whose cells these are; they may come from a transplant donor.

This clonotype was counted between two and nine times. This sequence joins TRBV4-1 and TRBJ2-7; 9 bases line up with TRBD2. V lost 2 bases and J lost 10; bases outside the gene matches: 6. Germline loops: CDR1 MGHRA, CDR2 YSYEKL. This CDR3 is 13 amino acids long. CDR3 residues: CASSQTSGRVQYF. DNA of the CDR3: TGCGCCAGCAGCCAAACTAGCGGGCGAGTTCAGTACTTC.

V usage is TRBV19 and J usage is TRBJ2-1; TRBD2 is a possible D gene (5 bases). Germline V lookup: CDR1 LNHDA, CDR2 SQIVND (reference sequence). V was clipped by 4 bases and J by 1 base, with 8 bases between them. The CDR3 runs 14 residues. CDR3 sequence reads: CASSTGLSYNEQFF. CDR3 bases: TGTGCCAGTAGTACAGGACTGTCCTACAATGAGCAGTTCTTC.

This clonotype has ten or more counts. CDR3 nucleotides: TGCGCCAGCAGTGCAGGGGGCTGGGGCACTGAAGCTTTCTTT. This translates into CASSAGGWGTEAFF. This sequence joins TRBV5-1 and TRBJ1-1, with 8 bases identical to TRBD1. This CDR3 region has 14 residues. With 5 bases clipped from V and 4 bases from J, the junction kept 7 bases outside the gene matches. Germline assignment: CDR1 SGHRS and CDR2 YFSETQ.

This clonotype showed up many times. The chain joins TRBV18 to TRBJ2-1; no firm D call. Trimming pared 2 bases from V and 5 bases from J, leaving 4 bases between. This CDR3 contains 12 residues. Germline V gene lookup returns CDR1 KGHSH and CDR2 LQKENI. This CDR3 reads CASSPEDNEQFF. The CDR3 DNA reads TGTGCCAGCTCACCAGAGGACAATGAGCAGTTCTTC. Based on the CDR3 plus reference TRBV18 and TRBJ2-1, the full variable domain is NAGVMQNPRHLVRRRGQEARLRCSPMKGHSHVYWYRQLPEEGLKFMVYLQKENIIDESGMPKERFSAEFPKEGPSILRIQQVVRGDSAAYFCASSPEDNEQFFGPGTRLTVL.

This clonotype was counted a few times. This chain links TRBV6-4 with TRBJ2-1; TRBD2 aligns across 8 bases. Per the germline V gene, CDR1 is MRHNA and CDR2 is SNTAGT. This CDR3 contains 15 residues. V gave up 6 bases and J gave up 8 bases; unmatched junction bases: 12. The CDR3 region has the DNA TGTGCCAGCAGAGGCCATACTAGCGGTCGCTATGAGCAGTTCTTC. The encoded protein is CASRGHTSGRYEQFF.

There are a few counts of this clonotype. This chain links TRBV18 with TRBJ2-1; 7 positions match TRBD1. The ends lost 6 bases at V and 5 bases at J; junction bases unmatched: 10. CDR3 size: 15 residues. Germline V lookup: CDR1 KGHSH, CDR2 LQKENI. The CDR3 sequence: CASSARDSQNNEQFF. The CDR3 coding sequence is TGTGCCAGCTCCGCCCGGGACAGTCAGAACAATGAGCAGTTCTTC.

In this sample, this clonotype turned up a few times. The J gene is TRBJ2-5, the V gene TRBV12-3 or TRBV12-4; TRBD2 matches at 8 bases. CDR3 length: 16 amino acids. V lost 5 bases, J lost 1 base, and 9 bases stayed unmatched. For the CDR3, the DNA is TGTGCCAGCAGTCCCGGGCTAGCGGGTCCCCAAGAGACCCAGTACTTC. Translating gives CASSPGLAGPQETQYF.

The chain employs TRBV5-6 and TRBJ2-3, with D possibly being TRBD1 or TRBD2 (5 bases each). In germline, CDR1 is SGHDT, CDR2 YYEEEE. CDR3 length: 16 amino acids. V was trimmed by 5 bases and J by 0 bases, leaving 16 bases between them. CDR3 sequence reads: CASSYPGLRSTDTQYF. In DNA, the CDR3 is TGTGCCAGCAGTTACCCGGGGCTAAGGAGCACAGATACGCAGTATTTT.

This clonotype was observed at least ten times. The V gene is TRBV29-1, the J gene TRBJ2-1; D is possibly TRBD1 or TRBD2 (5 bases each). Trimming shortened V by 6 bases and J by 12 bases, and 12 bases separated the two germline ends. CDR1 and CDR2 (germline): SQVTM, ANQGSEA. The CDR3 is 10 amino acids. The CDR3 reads CSVQTRGQFF. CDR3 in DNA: TGCAGCGTCCAAACTAGGGGGCAGTTCTTC.

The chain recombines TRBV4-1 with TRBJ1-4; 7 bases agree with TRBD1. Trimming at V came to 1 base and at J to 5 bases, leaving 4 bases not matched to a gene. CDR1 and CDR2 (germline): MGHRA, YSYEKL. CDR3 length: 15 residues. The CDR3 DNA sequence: TGCGCCAGCAGCCAAGTAGACAGGGAAAATGAAAAACTGTTTTTT. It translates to CASSQVDRENEKLFF.

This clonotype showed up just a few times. DNA of the CDR3: TGTGCCAGCAGCTTATTTGGGGGCGGAGGAGATACGCAGTATTTT. The encoded protein is CASSLFGGGGDTQYF. The rearrangement joins TRBV7-8 to TRBJ2-3, with D tentatively TRBD1 (6 bases). This CDR3 is built from 15 residues. Trimming took 2 bases from V and 5 from J, leaving 14 bases between them. The germline V gene encodes CDR1 SGHVS and CDR2 FQNEAQ.

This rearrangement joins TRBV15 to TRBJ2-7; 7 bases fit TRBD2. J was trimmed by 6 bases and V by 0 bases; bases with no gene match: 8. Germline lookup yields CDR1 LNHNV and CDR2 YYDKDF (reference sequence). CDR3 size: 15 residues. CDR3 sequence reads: CATSREPSGGPEQYF. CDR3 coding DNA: TGTGCCACCAGCAGAGAGCCTAGCGGAGGTCCCGAGCAGTACTTC.

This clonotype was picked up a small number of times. CDR3: CASSLAPSGGREQFF. Written as DNA, the CDR3 is TGTGCCAGCAGCTTAGCGCCTAGCGGGGGTCGGGAGCAGTTCTTC. This rearrangement joins TRBV11-2 to TRBJ2-1, with 10 bases aligning to TRBD2. Losses at the gene ends were 1 base for V and 10 bases for J; bases not matched to a gene: 7. The length of the CDR3 is 15 residues. The V gene's germline CDR1 is SGHAT and CDR2 FQNNGV.

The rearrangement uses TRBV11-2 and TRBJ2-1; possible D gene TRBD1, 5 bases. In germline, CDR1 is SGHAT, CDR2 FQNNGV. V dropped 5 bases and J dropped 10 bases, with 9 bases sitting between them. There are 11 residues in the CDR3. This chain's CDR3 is CASSVRQEQFF. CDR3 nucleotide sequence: TGTGCCAGCAGCGTCCGACAGGAGCAGTTCTTC.

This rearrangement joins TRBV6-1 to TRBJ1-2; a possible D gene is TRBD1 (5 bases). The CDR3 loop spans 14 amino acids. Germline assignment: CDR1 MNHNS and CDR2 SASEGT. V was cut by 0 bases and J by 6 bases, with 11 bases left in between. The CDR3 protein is CASSEARGSDGYTF. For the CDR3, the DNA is TGTGCCAGCAGTGAAGCGAGGGGTTCTGATGGCTACACCTTC.

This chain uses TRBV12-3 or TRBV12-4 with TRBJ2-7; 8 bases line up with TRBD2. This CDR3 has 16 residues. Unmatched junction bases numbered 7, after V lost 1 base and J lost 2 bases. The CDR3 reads CASSLVAGRDTYEQYF. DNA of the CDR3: TGTGCCAGCAGTTTAGTGGCCGGGAGGGATACCTACGAGCAGTACTTC.

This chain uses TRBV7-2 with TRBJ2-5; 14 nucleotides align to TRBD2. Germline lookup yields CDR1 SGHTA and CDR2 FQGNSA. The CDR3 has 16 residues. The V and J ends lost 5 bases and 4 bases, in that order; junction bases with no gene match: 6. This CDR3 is CASSSGLAGGSETQYF. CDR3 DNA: TGTGCCAGCAGCAGTGGACTAGCGGGAGGATCAGAGACCCAGTACTTC.

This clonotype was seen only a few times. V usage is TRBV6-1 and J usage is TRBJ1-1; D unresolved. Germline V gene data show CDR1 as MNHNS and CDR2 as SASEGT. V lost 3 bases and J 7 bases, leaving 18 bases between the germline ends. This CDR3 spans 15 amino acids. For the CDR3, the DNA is TGTGCCAGCAGTGAGTCCCGGCCGGGGAGTTTTGAAGCTTTCTTT. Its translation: CASSESRPGSFEAFF.